What follows are 8 T cell receptor beta chains derived from one specimen sequenced in a study of cytomegalovirus exposure and HLA in healthy donors. TCRdb's copy holds only in-frame clones and misses some; the assay was immunoSEQ multiplex PCR. The sample has 100,000 or so clones, around 88% seen once. Sequencing input: PBMCs. The receptors derive from a woman aged 25 to 39 in good health and CMV-seronegative.

The table lists this clone with a count of one. The chain uses TRBV5-4 and TRBJ2-7; 12 bases are shared with TRBD2. J lost 0 bases, V lost 3 bases, and 4 bases had no gene match. Germline CDR1 reads SGHNT; CDR2 reads YYREEE (reference sequence). The CDR3 contains 16 residues. CDR3 residues: CASSSGTSGLSYEQYF. The CDR3 region has the DNA TGTGCCAGCAGCTCCGGGACTAGCGGGCTCTCCTACGAGCAGTACTTC.

The chain joins TRBV28 to TRBJ2-3; 9 bases are shared with TRBD2. The germline CDR1 and CDR2 sequences are MDHEN and SYDVKM. The CDR3 runs to 16 residues. With V trimmed by 5 bases and J by 3 bases, 9 bases remained unmatched. CDR3 in DNA: TGTGCCAGCAGTCCCTTAGCGGGAGACGGGACAGATACGCAGTATTTT. It translates to CASSPLAGDGTDTQYF. Drawing the rest from reference TRBV28 and TRBJ2-3, the complete variable domain is DVKVTQSSRYLVKRTGEKVFLECVQDMDHENMFWYRQDPGLGLRLIYFSYDVKMKEKGDIPEGYSVSREKKERFSLILESASTNQTSMYLCASSPLAGDGTDTQYFGPGTRLTVL.

The CDR3 is CASSREGGGTDTQYF. DNA of the CDR3: TGTGCCAGCTCGCGCGAGGGGGGGGGCACAGATACGCAGTATTTT. This rearrangement joins TRBV2 to TRBJ2-3, with a tentative D call TRBD2 (7 bases). CDR3 size: 15 residues. V lost 8 bases, J lost 1 base, and 16 bases lay in between. Germline CDR1 SNHLY, CDR2 FYNNEI.

The chain uses TRBV5-8 and TRBJ1-5; TRBD1 is a possible D gene (5 bases). Trimming pared 0 bases from V and 8 bases from J, leaving 15 bases between. The CDR3 sequence is 15 residues long. The V gene's germline CDR1 is SGHTS and CDR2 YDEGEE. CDR3 DNA: TGTGCCAGCAGCTTGGCCGGGTCAGGGAGGGAGCCCCAGCATTTT. Its translation is CASSLAGSGREPQHF.

The chain couples TRBV9 to TRBJ2-7; D uncertain. This CDR3 has 14 amino acids. The ends were cut back, 0 bases at V and 4 bases at J, with 11 bases in the middle. CDR1 SGDLS and CDR2 YYNGEE come from the germline V gene. DNA for the CDR3: TGTGCCAGCAGCGTAGGGAACAGTAATTACGAGCAGTACTTC. It yields the protein CASSVGNSNYEQYF.

The chain is built from TRBV19 and TRBJ1-3; D perhaps matches TRBD1 (5 bases). The V and J ends lost 3 bases and 7 bases respectively, with 13 bases between them. The V gene's germline CDR1 is LNHDA and CDR2 SQIVND (reference sequence). The CDR3 extends over 14 amino acids. CDR3 amino acids: CASSITGDGNTIYF. The CDR3 DNA is TGTGCCAGTAGTATTACAGGAGATGGGAACACCATATATTTT.

The chain has TRBV5-1 and TRBJ2-3, with TRBD2 matching 7 bases. Germline V lookup: CDR1 SGHRS, CDR2 YFSETQ. The CDR3 extends over 15 amino acids. The V segment lost 1 base and the J segment 4 bases; nucleotides outside the gene matches: 6. The CDR3 here is CASSLSTGGADTQYF. CDR3 bases: TGCGCCAGCAGCTTGTCGACGGGAGGCGCAGATACGCAGTATTTT.

This rearrangement joins TRBV7-8 to TRBJ2-2; TRBD1 matches at 12 bases. CDR1 is SGHVS and CDR2 is FQNEAQ in the germline V gene. The CDR3 covers 17 residues. V trimming: 0 bases; J trimming: 5 bases; junction bases outside the gene matches: 4. The CDR3 loop reads CASSLAPGQGATGELFF. In DNA form, the CDR3 reads TGTGCCAGCAGCTTAGCGCCGGGACAGGGGGCGACCGGGGAGCTGTTTTTT.